These 14 T cell receptor beta chains were all obtained from the same sample, sequenced in a study of cytomegalovirus exposure and HLA in healthy donors. The PCR had 60 Vbeta and 13 Jbeta primers. Data came from immunoSEQ multiplex PCR; TCRdb stores just in-frame clones and leaves some out. The data hold 150,000 to 200,000 clones, with approximately 80% observed a single time. The sequencing sample was made of PBMCs. All receptors derive from a girl between 5 and 17 years old in good health and CMV-seropositive.

V gene TRBV14 combines with J gene TRBJ1-3; D gene uncertain. V lost 2 bases, J lost 3 bases, and 2 bases lay in between. Germline V gives CDR1 SGHDN, CDR2 FVKESK. The CDR3 totals 12 residues. CDR3 protein: CASSQLGNTIYF. The DNA for the CDR3 is TGTGCCAGCAGCCAACTTGGAAACACCATATATTTT.

The chain has TRBV7-2 and TRBJ2-7; 10 bases are a match to TRBD1. The CDR3 is made up of 14 amino acids. With 5 bases clipped from V and 7 bases from J, the junction kept 8 bases outside the gene matches. The germline V gene has CDR1 SGHTA and CDR2 FQGNSA. CDR3 nucleotides: TGTGCCAGCAGCCTGACAGGGGGCGCGTGGGAGCAGTACTTC. The encoded protein is CASSLTGGAWEQYF.

The genes are TRBV7-9 and TRBJ1-1; TRBD1 matches 8 bases. The CDR3 covers 16 residues. Per germline, CDR1 SEHNR and CDR2 FQNEAQ (reference sequence). J lost 3 bases, V lost 4 bases, and 10 bases had no gene match. CDR3 DNA sequence: TGTGCCAGCAGCTCAGGCCGGACAGGGATATACACTGAAGCTTTCTTT. It is translated as CASSSGRTGIYTEAFF.

V and J are TRBV29-1 and TRBJ1-1; TRBD1 might be the D (5 bases). V was pared by 4 bases and J by 10 bases, with 19 bases between. The CDR3 sequence is 13 residues long. Per germline, CDR1 SQVTM and CDR2 ANQGSEA. The CDR3 protein is CSVGGGIKMRAFF. For the CDR3, the DNA is TGCAGCGTTGGCGGGGGGATTAAAATGAGAGCTTTCTTT.

The CDR3 nucleotides are TGTGCCAGTAGTATACCGGGAGGACGGTACGAGCAGTACTTC. As protein: CASSIPGGRYEQYF. V usage is TRBV19 and J usage is TRBJ2-7, with TRBD2 matching over 7 bases. V lost 2 bases and J lost 4; bases outside the gene matches: 5. The CDR3 is made up of 14 amino acids. Germline V gene sequence: CDR1 LNHDA, CDR2 SQIVND (reference sequence).

This clone was detected once. This chain connects TRBV10-2 to TRBJ1-1, with 7 bases lining up with TRBD1. J gave up 5 bases and V 6 bases, and 6 bases lay outside the gene matches. Germline CDR1 and CDR2: WSHSY and SAAADI. The CDR3 has 13 residues. CDR3 loop: CASRTGIGTEAFF. The CDR3 region has the DNA TGCGCCAGCAGGACAGGGATAGGGACTGAAGCTTTCTTT.

This clone has just one count. The rearrangement joins TRBV4-2 to TRBJ2-5; TRBD2 agrees at 10 bases. The junction had 5 bases not matched to a gene; V was cut back by 4 bases and J by 0 bases. In germline, CDR1 is LGHNA, CDR2 YNFKEQ. The CDR3 contains 16 residues. The CDR3 region has the DNA TGTGCCAGCAGCCCCGGGACTAGCGAGTACCAAGAGACCCAGTACTTC. This encodes CASSPGTSEYQETQYF.

V is TRBV11-2 and J is TRBJ2-7; D gene unclear. V lost 10 bases to trimming and J lost 4 bases, with 8 bases between them. CDR3 length: 10 amino acids. The V gene's germline CDR1 is SGHAT and CDR2 FQNNGV. Here the CDR3 reads CATGSYEQYF. CDR3 DNA: TGTGCCACCGGGTCATACGAGCAGTACTTC.

To note about this clone: The junction departs from the called germline gene at one end, perhaps through a read error. The V gene is TRBV11-1, the J gene TRBJ2-5; weak D call: TRBD2 (5 bases). The CDR3 extends over 11 amino acids. Germline CDR1 SGHAT, CDR2 FQDESV (reference sequence). The CDR3 region has the DNA TGTGCCAGCAGCTTAGCTGGACTCAGGCACTTC. Its translation: CASSLAGLRHF.

This clone was found a few times. The chain joins TRBV5-4 to TRBJ2-7; 7 bases line up with TRBD2. Per the germline V gene, CDR1 is SGHNT and CDR2 is YYREEE (reference sequence). V shed 0 bases, J shed 0 bases, and the junction held 9 bases outside the gene matches. The CDR3 sequence is 17 residues long. CDR3 in DNA: TGTGCCAGCAGCTTGGAGGCTAGCGGCCATGCCTCCTACGAGCAGTACTTC. Translating it yields CASSLEASGHASYEQYF.

This chain uses TRBV11-2 with TRBJ2-3; 11 nucleotides agree with TRBD2. This CDR3 region has 16 residues. Germline CDR1 and CDR2: SGHAT and FQNNGV. V gave up 2 bases and J gave up 2 bases; unmatched junction bases: 3. The CDR3 region has the DNA TGTGCCAGCAGCTTACTTAGCGGGAGGGTCACAGATACGCAGTATTTT. It yields the protein CASSLLSGRVTDTQYF. The complete variable domain, with remaining parts taken from reference TRBV11-2 and TRBJ2-3, reads EAGVAQSPRYKIIEKRQSVAFWCNPISGHATLYWYQQILGQGPKLLIQFQNNGVVDDSQLPKDRFSAERLKGVDSTLKIQPAKLEDSAVYLCASSLLSGRVTDTQYFGPGTRLTVL.

The rearrangement links TRBV30 to TRBJ1-2; D ambiguous. The length of the CDR3 is 11 residues. Trimming stripped 5 bases from V and 1 base from J, with 5 bases between. CDR1 is GTSNPN, CDR2 SVGIG, per germline (reference sequence). The CDR3 reads CAWLLNYGYTF. The DNA of the CDR3 is TGTGCCTGGCTACTTAACTATGGCTACACCTTC.

This clone was counted only a few times. This sequence joins TRBV27 and TRBJ2-1, with 8 bases matching TRBD2. Germline CDR1 is MNHEY and CDR2 is SMNVEV (reference sequence). The CDR3 length is 17 residues. The J segment lost 8 bases and the V segment lost 5 bases, leaving 17 bases of the junction unmatched. CDR3 nucleotide sequence: TGTGCCAGCAGTATGATGCTCACTAGCGGATACATTGATGAGCAGTTCTTC. Translating it yields CASSMMLTSGYIDEQFF.

The chain has TRBV18 and TRBJ2-7; D ambiguous. The CDR3 is made up of 12 amino acids. CDR1 and CDR2 from the germline V gene are KGHSH and LQKENI. The V gene lost 0 bases and the J gene lost 2 bases, with 2 bases spanning the gap. The CDR3 DNA is TGTGCCAGCTCACCACCTACCTACGAGCAGTACTTC. Its protein is CASSPPTYEQYF.